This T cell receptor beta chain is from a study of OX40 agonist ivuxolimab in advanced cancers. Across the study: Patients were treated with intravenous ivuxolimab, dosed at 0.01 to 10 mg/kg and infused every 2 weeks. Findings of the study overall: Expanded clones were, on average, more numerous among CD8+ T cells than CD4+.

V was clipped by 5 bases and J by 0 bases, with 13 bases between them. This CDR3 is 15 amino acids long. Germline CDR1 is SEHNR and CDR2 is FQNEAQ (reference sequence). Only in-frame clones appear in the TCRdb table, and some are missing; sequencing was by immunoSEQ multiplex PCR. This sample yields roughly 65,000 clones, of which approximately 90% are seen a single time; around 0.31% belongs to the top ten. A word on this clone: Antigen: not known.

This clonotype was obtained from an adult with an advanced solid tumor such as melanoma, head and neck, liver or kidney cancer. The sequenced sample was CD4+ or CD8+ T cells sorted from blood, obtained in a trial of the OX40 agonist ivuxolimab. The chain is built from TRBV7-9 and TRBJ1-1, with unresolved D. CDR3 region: CASSSQAGVNTEAFF. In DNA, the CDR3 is TGTGCCAGCAGCAGCCAGGCTGGGGTGAACACTGAAGCTTTCTTT.